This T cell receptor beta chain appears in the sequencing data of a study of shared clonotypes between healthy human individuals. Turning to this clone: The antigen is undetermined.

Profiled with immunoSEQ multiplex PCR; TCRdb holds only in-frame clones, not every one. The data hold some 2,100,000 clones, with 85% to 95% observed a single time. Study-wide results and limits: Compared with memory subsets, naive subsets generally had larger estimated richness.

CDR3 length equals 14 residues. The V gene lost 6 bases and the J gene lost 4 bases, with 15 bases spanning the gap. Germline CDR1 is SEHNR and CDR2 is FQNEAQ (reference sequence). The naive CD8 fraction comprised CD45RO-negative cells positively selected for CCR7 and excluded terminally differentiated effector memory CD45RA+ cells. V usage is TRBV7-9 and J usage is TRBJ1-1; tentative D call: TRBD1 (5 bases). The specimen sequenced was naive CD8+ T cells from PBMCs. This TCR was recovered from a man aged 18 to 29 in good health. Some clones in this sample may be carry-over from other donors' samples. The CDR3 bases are TGTGCCAGCAGTTCTATGGGGGAGATCACTGAAGCTTTCTTT. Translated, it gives CASSSMGEITEAFF.